This T cell receptor (beta chain) stems from a study of OX40 agonist ivuxolimab in advanced cancers. Study-wide background: Given to patients was ivuxolimab, an agonistic anti-OX40 (CD134) antibody. Allowance was made for prior anti-PD-1, anti-PD-L1 or anti-CTLA-4 therapy, and roughly 40% had some. Across the patients, intravenous ivuxolimab was delivered every 2 weeks at 0.01 to 10 mg/kg.

Study-level results: Partial responders at 0.1-3.0 mg/kg showed near-lowest clonal expansion.

CDR3 length: 14 residues. In germline, CDR1 is LNHDA, CDR2 SQIVND (reference sequence). V shed 7 bases, J shed 0 bases, and the junction held 5 bases outside the gene matches. The table came from immunoSEQ multiplex PCR; TCRdb's copy has only in-frame clones and leaves some out. Altogether tens of thousands of clones are present, around 84% being singletons, with the ten largest covering roughly 5.1%. This clone was found a few times. Its antigen remains unknown. This specimen consisted of CD4+ or CD8+ T cells sorted from blood, obtained in a trial of the OX40 agonist ivuxolimab. The V call is TRBV19, the J call TRBJ1-1; 7 nucleotides match TRBD1. The receptor's source is an adult with an advanced solid tumor such as melanoma, head and neck, liver or kidney cancer. This chain's CDR3 is CASTLGQMNTEAFF. The CDR3 nucleotides are TGTGCCAGTACCTTGGGACAGATGAACACTGAAGCTTTCTTT.